These 30 T cell receptor beta chains share one sample of origin, sequenced in a study of T-cell reconstitution after alpha-beta-depleted transplantation in children. The TCRbeta library incorporated unique molecular identifiers. One entry per CDR3 protein, called by TCRdb with MiXCR from the PCR reads. The table has roughly 120,000 distinct CDR3 sequences, about 9.3% seen once. The material was PBMCs from the stem cell graft donor, obtained from the stem cell graft. These receptors came from a human donor who donated a stem cell graft to a child with acute lymphoblastic leukemia.

This clonotype was counted many times. Written as DNA, the CDR3 is TGTGCCACCAGTGAAGGGACTAGCGGGAACACCGGGGAGCTGTTTTTT. This gives the protein CATSEGTSGNTGELFF. V and J are TRBV24-1 and TRBJ2-2; 11 bases are shared with TRBD2. The CDR3 is made up of 16 amino acids. J was trimmed by 1 base and V by 4 bases; bases with no gene match: 1. Per germline, CDR1 KGHDR and CDR2 SFDVKD.

The J gene is TRBJ2-5, the V gene TRBV5-1; possible D gene TRBD1, 5 bases. Germline loops: CDR1 SGHRS, CDR2 YFSETQ. The CDR3 contains 16 residues. Trimming took 0 bases from V and 5 from J, leaving 17 bases between them. The CDR3: CASSLAGRAEWETQYF. The DNA for the CDR3 is TGCGCCAGCAGCTTGGCAGGCAGGGCCGAGTGGGAGACCCAGTACTTC.

This clonotype was observed many times. In DNA form, the CDR3 reads TGCAGTGCCATCTTTAACACCGGGGAGCTGTTTTTT. As protein: CSAIFNTGELFF. J is TRBJ2-2 and V is TRBV20-1, with D uncertain. The length of the CDR3 is 12 residues. Germline CDR1 DFQATT, CDR2 SNEGSKA (reference sequence). V was shortened by 6 bases and J by 2 bases, with 7 bases between the two germline ends.

This clonotype was counted ten times or more. In nucleotides, the CDR3 is TGTGCCAGCAGCTCTTTCGGGGGGGCGATAGATACGCAGTATTTT. This encodes CASSSFGGAIDTQYF. The rearrangement uses TRBV7-2 and TRBJ2-3; 8 positions agree with TRBD2. This CDR3 comprises 15 residues. With V trimmed by 4 bases and J by 5 bases, 8 bases remained unmatched. Germline V gives CDR1 SGHTA, CDR2 FQGNSA.

This clonotype was seen at least ten times. The chain is built from TRBV6-5 and TRBJ2-6; D is unresolved. The CDR3 contains 15 residues. V dropped 8 bases and J dropped 0 bases, with 11 bases sitting between them. From germline, CDR1 is MNHEY and CDR2 SVGAGI. CDR3 sequence reads: CASVGLLSGANVLTF. The CDR3 nucleotides are TGTGCCAGCGTCGGCTTACTCTCTGGGGCCAACGTCCTGACTTTC.

In this sample, this clonotype turned up a few times. This chain joins TRBV12-3 or TRBV12-4 and TRBJ1-6; 8 nucleotides agree with TRBD1. J lost 10 bases, V lost 8 bases, and 10 bases had no gene match. The CDR3 length is 14 residues. The CDR3 DNA is TGTGCCAGCGGGTCGACAGGGGAGGCGTCACCCCTCCACTTT. Encoded protein: CASGSTGEASPLHF.

This clonotype was seen many times. The CDR3 reads CAISPEDRAFTGELFF. The CDR3 DNA reads as TGTGCCATCAGCCCCGAGGACAGGGCGTTCACCGGGGAGCTGTTTTTT. The chain couples TRBV10-3 to TRBJ2-2; 8 bases align to TRBD1. From germline, CDR1 is ENHRY and CDR2 SYGVKD. After removal of 6 bases from V and 4 bases from J, the junction contained 10 bases not matched to a gene. This CDR3 is 16 amino acids long.

This clonotype was seen repeatedly, ten times or more. The chain recombines TRBV10-3 with TRBJ2-6, with 7 bases identical to TRBD2. The V gene's germline CDR1 is ENHRY and CDR2 SYGVKD. The CDR3 is 15 amino acids. V trimming: 2 bases; J trimming: 2 bases; junction bases outside the gene matches: 0. This chain's CDR3 is CAISEGGAGANVLTF. The CDR3 DNA reads TGTGCCATCAGTGAGGGGGGGGCTGGGGCCAACGTCCTGACTTTC.

This clonotype was counted at least ten times. This rearrangement joins TRBV4-1 to TRBJ1-5; the D is unclear. The CDR3 extends over 15 amino acids. V was pared by 4 bases and J by 0 bases, with 10 bases between. Germline CDR1 MGHRA, CDR2 YSYEKL. The chain's CDR3 is CASSRTEYSNQPQHF. As DNA, the CDR3 is TGCGCCAGCAGCCGGACGGAATATAGCAATCAGCCCCAGCATTTT.

This clonotype has ten or more counts. V is TRBV9 and J is TRBJ2-2; TRBD2 matches at 7 bases. The CDR3 runs to 18 residues. The germline V gene encodes CDR1 SGDLS and CDR2 YYNGEE. V lost 1 base to trimming and J lost 1 base; unmatched junction nucleotides: 10. CDR3 coding DNA: TGTGCCAGCAGCGTAAGGTCGGCGGGAGTGGGGAACACCGGGGAGCTGTTTTTT. It codes for CASSVRSAGVGNTGELFF.

This clonotype was detected ten times or more. V and J are TRBV20-1 and TRBJ2-7; 12 bases match TRBD1. There are 20 residues in the CDR3. Germline loops: CDR1 DFQATT, CDR2 SNEGSKA (reference sequence). The V segment lost 8 bases and the J segment 0 bases; nucleotides outside the gene matches: 23. The CDR3 loop is CSNLRLYGTGGAPNSYEQYF. DNA of the CDR3: TGCAGTAACCTTCGACTTTACGGGACAGGGGGCGCCCCGAACTCCTACGAGCAGTACTTC.

This clonotype came up many times. The genes are TRBV29-1 and TRBJ2-1, with a possible D match to TRBD2 (6 bases). The CDR3 has 12 residues. Trimming left V 8 bases short and J 6 bases short, with 14 bases between. In germline, CDR1 is SQVTM, CDR2 ANQGSEA. In nucleotides, the CDR3 is TGCAGCACTCGCGAGGGACTCAATGAGCAGTTCTTC. Its protein is CSTREGLNEQFF.

This clonotype was seen ten or more times. The genes are TRBV18 and TRBJ2-7, with no clear D. CDR1 and CDR2 (germline): KGHSH, LQKENI. The CDR3 is 11 amino acids. V lost 6 bases and J lost 6, with 9 bases in between. In nucleotides, the CDR3 is TGTGCCAGCTCCCCTAGGAGCGAGCAGTACTTC. Residues: CASSPRSEQYF.

This clonotype was observed a few times. The chain carries TRBV6-5 and TRBJ1-1; D is undetermined. Germline values: CDR1 MNHEY, CDR2 SVGAGI. The CDR3 spans 13 residues. The V and J ends lost 6 bases and 1 base respectively, with 9 bases between them. The CDR3 DNA reads as TGTGCCAGCAGATATGGACGGAACACTGAAGCTTTCTTT. Its protein product is CASRYGRNTEAFF.

The chain recombines TRBV6-2 or TRBV6-3 with TRBJ2-3; 13 nucleotides line up with TRBD2. V was pared by 8 bases and J by 8 bases, with 7 bases of the junction left unmatched. Germline CDR1 reads MNHEY; CDR2 reads SVGEGT. CDR3 length: 14 amino acids. The CDR3 reads CASGTSGDLGTQYF. In DNA, the CDR3 is TGTGCCAGCGGGACTAGCGGGGATTTGGGTACGCAGTATTTT.

The rearrangement uses TRBV28 and TRBJ2-2, with D possibly matching TRBD2 (6 bases). Per germline, CDR1 MDHEN and CDR2 SYDVKM. The CDR3 length is 16 residues. The ends were cut back, 6 bases at V and 6 bases at J, with 20 bases in the middle. The CDR3 DNA is TGTGCCAGCAGCCCATTACCGGGAGAGGAGCCCGGGGAGCTGTTTTTT. Residues: CASSPLPGEEPGELFF.

This clonotype was counted at least ten times. The J gene is TRBJ2-5, the V gene TRBV29-1, with unresolved D. The CDR3 runs 14 residues. From germline, CDR1 is SQVTM and CDR2 ANQGSEA. Trimming removed 2 bases from V and 2 bases from J, with 12 bases in between. For the CDR3, the DNA is TGCAGCGTTGAATATCGGACCGCACAAGAGACCCAGTACTTC. Translated, it gives CSVEYRTAQETQYF. The variable domain in full, completed from reference TRBV29-1 and TRBJ2-5, reads SAVISQKPSRDICQRGTSLTIQCQVDSQVTMMFWYRQQPGQSLTLIATANQGSEATYESGFVIDKFPISRPNLTFSTLTVSNMSPEDSSIYLCSVEYRTAQETQYFGPGTRLLVL.

This clonotype came up many times. This chain uses TRBV27 with TRBJ1-2, with 7 bases fitting TRBD1. Germline V gives CDR1 MNHEY, CDR2 SMNVEV (reference sequence). The CDR3 consists of 13 residues. V shed 6 bases, J shed 3 bases, and the junction held 4 bases outside the gene matches. CDR3 region: CASRTGKDYGYTF. DNA for the CDR3: TGTGCCAGCAGGACAGGGAAGGACTATGGCTACACCTTC.

The rearrangement uses TRBV30 and TRBJ1-4; D possibly corresponds to TRBD1 (6 bases). The CDR3 sequence is 13 residues long. CDR1 and CDR2 (germline): GTSNPN, SVGIG (reference sequence). V was shortened by 1 base and J by 8 bases, with 11 bases between the two germline ends. For the CDR3, the DNA is TGTGCCTGGAGTGGGCGGGGGCGCGAAAAACTGTTTTTT. Amino acids: CAWSGRGREKLFF.

This clonotype was seen repeatedly, ten times or more. The chain couples TRBV10-3 to TRBJ2-7, with 7 positions matching TRBD1. The CDR3 covers 13 residues. J lost 5 bases, V lost 11 bases, and 12 bases had no gene match. Germline assignment: CDR1 ENHRY and CDR2 SYGVKD. The CDR3 loop is CAVLTGPRNEQYF. The DNA of the CDR3 is TGTGCCGTACTGACAGGGCCCAGGAACGAGCAGTACTTC.

This clonotype has at least ten counts. The rearrangement links TRBV6-2 or TRBV6-3 to TRBJ2-1; D gene uncertain. The V end was cut by 2 bases, the J end by 8 bases, with 4 bases between. Germline V gene data show CDR1 as MNHEY and CDR2 as SVGEGT. This CDR3 spans 11 amino acids. The CDR3 DNA follows: TGTGCCAGCAGTTACAACCATGAGCAGTTCTTC. Translation gives CASSYNHEQFF.

The sample holds many counts of this clonotype. This chain links TRBV5-1 with TRBJ2-2; the match to TRBD1 covers 8 bases. Germline V lookup: CDR1 SGHRS, CDR2 YFSETQ. The CDR3 runs 16 residues. V trimming: 1 base; J trimming: 1 base; junction bases outside the gene matches: 3. The CDR3 DNA is TGCGCCAGCAGCTTGCCAGGGACAGGGAACACCGGGGAGCTGTTTTTT. Translated: CASSLPGTGNTGELFF.

This clonotype was seen more than once but under ten times. V and J are TRBV19 and TRBJ2-7, with D uncertain. Germline V CDR1 and CDR2: LNHDA, SQIVND (reference sequence). Trimming removed 5 bases from V and 9 bases from J, with 14 bases in between. The CDR3 spans 12 residues. CDR3 sequence: CASSRDRVGQYF. For the CDR3, the DNA is TGTGCCAGTAGTCGAGACCGCGTCGGGCAGTACTTC.

Many counts were recorded for this clonotype. The CDR3 sequence: CASSENGEIYEQYF. The CDR3 DNA sequence: TGTGCCAGCAGTGAAAACGGGGAAATCTACGAGCAGTACTTC. This chain connects TRBV2 to TRBJ2-7; weak D call: TRBD2 (5 bases). CDR1 and CDR2 (germline): SNHLY, FYNNEI. Deletions cut 2 bases from V and 3 bases from J, with 11 bases between. The CDR3 runs to 14 residues.

In this sample, this clonotype turned up many times. The V and J genes are TRBV12-3 or TRBV12-4 and TRBJ1-1; TRBD1 might be the D (5 bases). CDR3 size: 15 residues. V was trimmed by 5 bases and J by 0 bases, leaving 13 bases between them. The CDR3, as DNA: TGTGCCAGCAGTACTTCACAGGAGTTGAACACTGAAGCTTTCTTT. It yields the protein CASSTSQELNTEAFF.

This clonotype has at least ten counts. The V gene is TRBV7-2, the J gene TRBJ1-6; D unresolved. The V end lost 1 base, the J end lost 7 bases, and 11 bases lay between the germline ends. Per the germline V gene, CDR1 is SGHTA and CDR2 is FQGNSA. The CDR3 runs 15 residues. For the CDR3, the DNA is TGTGCCAGCAGCTTAGGCGCGCAGAGCAATTCACCCCTCCACTTT. Amino acids: CASSLGAQSNSPLHF.

The chain links TRBV30 to TRBJ2-1; D is perhaps TRBD1 (6 bases). The CDR3 runs 14 residues. V lost 5 bases and J lost 3, with 14 bases in between. Germline CDR1 reads GTSNPN; CDR2 reads SVGIG (reference sequence). CDR3 sequence (DNA): TGTGCCTGGTCAACAGGGACGGTCTACAATGAGCAGTTCTTC. This gives the protein CAWSTGTVYNEQFF. Full variable domain (outside the CDR3, taken from reference TRBV30 and TRBJ2-1): SQTIHQWPATLVQPVGSPLSLECTVEGTSNPNLYWYRQAAGRGLQLLFYSVGIGQISSEVPQNLSASRPQDRQFILSSKKLLLSDSGFYLCAWSTGTVYNEQFFGPGTRLTVL.

This clonotype was observed many times. The genes are TRBV19 and TRBJ2-1, with D possibly being TRBD2 (5 bases). This CDR3 has 14 amino acids. Germline V gene lookup returns CDR1 LNHDA and CDR2 SQIVND (reference sequence). Trimming shortened V by 5 bases and J by 3 bases, and 11 bases separated the two germline ends. The CDR3 nucleotides read TGTGCCAGTAGTGATACTAGTTTCTACAATGAGCAGTTCTTC. Protein sequence: CASSDTSFYNEQFF. The full variable domain, its missing parts supplied by reference TRBV19 and TRBJ2-1, is DGGITQSPKYLFRKEGQNVTLSCEQNLNHDAMYWYRQDPGQGLRLIYYSQIVNDFQKGDIAEGYSVSREKKESFPLTVTSAQKNPTAFYLCASSDTSFYNEQFFGPGTRLTVL.

This clonotype was found many times. The CDR3 region is CASSGTGYTGELFF. The DNA of the CDR3 is TGTGCCAGCAGCGGGACAGGGTACACCGGGGAGCTGTTTTTT. This sequence joins TRBV5-5 and TRBJ2-2, with TRBD1 identical over 9 bases. In germline, CDR1 is SGHKS, CDR2 YYEKEE (reference sequence). After removal of 4 bases from V and 3 bases from J, the junction contained 1 base not matched to a gene. The length of the CDR3 is 14 residues.

In its sample, this clonotype was seen many times. The chain has TRBV9 and TRBJ1-2; no firm D call. Deletions cut 3 bases from V and 4 bases from J, with 16 bases between. From germline, CDR1 is SGDLS and CDR2 YYNGEE. This CDR3 has 15 amino acids. Here the CDR3 DNA reads TGTGCCAGCAGCGAAGACTCGGACGGCCGCTATGGCTACACCTTC. Residues: CASSEDSDGRYGYTF.